This note documents a single TCR beta chain sequence. This sample is drawn from a study of blood T cell repertoires in COVID-19. V was clipped by 1 base and J by 5 bases, with 12 bases between them. The CDR3 consists of 14 residues. Germline CDR1 reads SGHDN; CDR2 reads FVKESK. Produced via immunoSEQ multiplex PCR; TCRdb's table is partial and in-frame only. This table has 130,000 to 150,000 clones, 81% appearing once. The receptor was derived from a human donor in a cohort sampled during active COVID-19. Sequences were obtained from peripheral blood. The chain combines TRBV14 with TRBJ2-7; D might be TRBD1 (6 bases). CDR3 sequence reads: CASSQVGAYHEQYF. CDR3 DNA: TGTGCCAGCAGCCAAGTGGGGGCATACCACGAGCAGTACTTC.